A selection of T cell receptor beta chains follows, all from one sample in a study of T cells in localized non-small cell lung cancer. The protocol was immunoSEQ multiplex PCR, while the TCRdb copy is restricted to in-frame clones and leaves out a portion. The table includes some 25,000 clones, approximately 86% detected once. Sample: peripheral blood, taken before any cancer treatment. The receptors were gathered from an older female donor with stage I lung adenocarcinoma. CDR3s leave out the opening cysteine and the closing phenylalanine or tryptophan.

V,J,CDR3
TRBV30,TRBJ2-7,AWSQSGDYEQY
TRBV6-5,TRBJ1-4,ASSSGREGI
TRBV5-1,TRBJ1-3,ASSLPGYSGNTIY
TRBV6-1,TRBJ2-3,ASSEEAGGRTDTQY
TRBV6-5,TRBJ1-1,ATREDRLNTEAF
TRBV7-8,TRBJ2-1,ASSLAGGAYNEQF
TRBV4-1,TRBJ1-5,ASSQEGGSQPQH
TRBV30,TRBJ1-4,AWNGGLVSEKLF
TRBV11-2,TRBJ1-1,ASSLAGRVNTEAF
TRBV30,TRBJ2-3,AWSVRPDSIGTDTQY
TRBV29-1,TRBJ2-1,SVLRGGTHNEQF
TRBV19,TRBJ2-2,ASSMGQGSGELF
TRBV7-2,TRBJ1-1,ASSFPRTGLNTEAF
TRBV29-1,TRBJ2-3,STGTNTDTQY
TRBV9,TRBJ2-5,ASSVEDLETQY
TRBV5-1,TRBJ1-5,ASSPDREGQPQH
TRBV6-6,TRBJ1-1,ASSPWERNTEAF
TRBV7-9,TRBJ2-4,ASRGGDIQY
TRBV11-2,TRBJ2-5,ASSLGGKETQY
TRBV7-9,TRBJ1-4,ASRGQVNEKLF
TRBV7-9,TRBJ2-5,ASTHWVVGDRQETQY
TRBV4-1,TRBJ2-7,ASSQAGTVAYEQY
TRBV29-1,TRBJ2-1,SVDRWGGGNNEQF
TRBV5-6,TRBJ1-1,ASSSMGTEAF
TRBV18,TRBJ1-3,AGSSDFSSGNTIY
TRBV5-4,TRBJ1-3,ASSSTVTGNTIY
TRBV16,TRBJ1-1,ASSQSLISEAF
TRBV6-6,TRBJ1-1,ASSDRNLNTEAF
TRBV27,TRBJ2-7,ASSFHGSYEQY
TRBV2,TRBJ2-4,ASNGPGLPGAKNIQY
TRBV11-2,TRBJ2-3,ASSLVDGLAGGTTDTQY
TRBV6-1,TRBJ1-1,ASSEFRVTEAF
TRBV5-4,TRBJ2-7,ASSPGQGSYEQY
TRBV7-7,TRBJ2-5,ASSLDGTGGTKTQY
TRBV6-1,TRBJ1-1,ASRQGSFTEAF
TRBV14,TRBJ1-2,ASSQTLTPYGYT
TRBV5-1,TRBJ1-3,ASRPDRAGNTIY
TRBV19,TRBJ1-1,ASSIGSTGTEAF
TRBV7-9,TRBJ2-3,ASSGSSVTQY
TRBV6-1,TRBJ1-5,ASRRDRESNQPQH
TRBV7-8,TRBJ1-2,ASSFDGLGYT
TRBV14,TRBJ2-7,ASSPLGESVYEQY